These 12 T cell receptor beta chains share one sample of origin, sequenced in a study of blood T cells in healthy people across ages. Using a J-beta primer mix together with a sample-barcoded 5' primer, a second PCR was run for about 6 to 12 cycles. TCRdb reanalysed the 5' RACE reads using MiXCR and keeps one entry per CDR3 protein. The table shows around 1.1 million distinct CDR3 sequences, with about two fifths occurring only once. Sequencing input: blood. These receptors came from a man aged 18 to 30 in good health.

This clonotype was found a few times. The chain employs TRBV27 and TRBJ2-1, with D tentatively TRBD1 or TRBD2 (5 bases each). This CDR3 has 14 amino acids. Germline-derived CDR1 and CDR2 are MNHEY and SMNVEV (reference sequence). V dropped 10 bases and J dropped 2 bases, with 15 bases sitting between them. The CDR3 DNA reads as TGTGCCACCCGCCGGGACCGAGCCTACAATGAGCAGTTCTTC. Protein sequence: CATRRDRAYNEQFF.

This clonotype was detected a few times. CDR3 protein: CASSYQTYGYTF. CDR3 nucleotide sequence: TGTGCCAGCTCATACCAAACCTATGGCTACACCTTC. This rearrangement joins TRBV25-1 to TRBJ1-2, with unresolved D. Trimming removed 8 bases from V and 4 bases from J, with 11 bases in between. CDR1 and CDR2 (germline): MGHDK, SYGVNS. The CDR3 runs to 12 residues.

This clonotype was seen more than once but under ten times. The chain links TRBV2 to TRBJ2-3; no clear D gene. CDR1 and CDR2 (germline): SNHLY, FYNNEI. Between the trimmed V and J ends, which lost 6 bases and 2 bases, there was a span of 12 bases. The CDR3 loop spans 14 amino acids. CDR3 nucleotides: TGTGCCAGCAGCGTGAGGAAGATCACAGATACGCAGTATTTT. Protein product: CASSVRKITDTQYF.

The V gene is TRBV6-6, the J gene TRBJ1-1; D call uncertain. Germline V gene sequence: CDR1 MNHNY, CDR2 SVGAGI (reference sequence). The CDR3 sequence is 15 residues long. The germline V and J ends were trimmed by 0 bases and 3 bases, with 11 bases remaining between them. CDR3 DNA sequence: TGTGCCAGCAGTTACTCGATCCCGGCGGACACTGAAGCTTTCTTT. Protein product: CASSYSIPADTEAFF.

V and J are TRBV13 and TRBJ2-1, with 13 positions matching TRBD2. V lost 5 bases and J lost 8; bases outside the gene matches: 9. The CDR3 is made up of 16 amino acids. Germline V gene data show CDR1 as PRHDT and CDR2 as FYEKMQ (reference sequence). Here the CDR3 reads CASSQLAGGPNHEQFF. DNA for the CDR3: TGTGCCAGCAGCCAACTAGCGGGGGGGCCTAATCATGAGCAGTTCTTC.

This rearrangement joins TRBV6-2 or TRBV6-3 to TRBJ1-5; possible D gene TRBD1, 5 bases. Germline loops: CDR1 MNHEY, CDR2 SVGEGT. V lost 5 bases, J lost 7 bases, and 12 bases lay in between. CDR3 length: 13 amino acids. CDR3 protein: CASSDGARQPQHF. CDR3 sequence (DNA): TGTGCCAGCAGTGACGGGGCGAGACAGCCCCAGCATTTT.

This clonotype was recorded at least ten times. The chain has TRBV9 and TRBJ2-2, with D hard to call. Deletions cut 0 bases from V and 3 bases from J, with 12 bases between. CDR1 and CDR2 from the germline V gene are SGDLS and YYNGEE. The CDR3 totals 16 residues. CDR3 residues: CASSVDPRMDTGELFF. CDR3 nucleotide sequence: TGTGCCAGCAGCGTAGATCCTAGGATGGACACCGGGGAGCTGTTTTTT.

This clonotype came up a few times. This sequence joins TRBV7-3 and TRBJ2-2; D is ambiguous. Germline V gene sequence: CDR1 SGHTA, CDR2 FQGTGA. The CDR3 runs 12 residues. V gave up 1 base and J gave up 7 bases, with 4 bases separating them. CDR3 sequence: CASSLSHGELFF. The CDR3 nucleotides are TGTGCCAGCAGCTTAAGTCACGGGGAGCTGTTTTTT.

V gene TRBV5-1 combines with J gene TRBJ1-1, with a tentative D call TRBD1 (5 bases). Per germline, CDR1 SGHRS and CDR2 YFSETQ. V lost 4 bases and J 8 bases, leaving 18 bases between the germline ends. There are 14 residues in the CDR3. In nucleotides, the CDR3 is TGCGCCAGCAGCCGCAATATTCGACAGCCAGAAGCTTTCTTT. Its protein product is CASSRNIRQPEAFF. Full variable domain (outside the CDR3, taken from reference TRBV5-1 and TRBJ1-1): KAGVTQTPRYLIKTRGQQVTLSCSPISGHRSVSWYQQTPGQGLQFLFEYFSETQRNKGNFPGRFSGRQFSNSRSEMNVSTLELGDSALYLCASSRNIRQPEAFFGQGTRLTVV.

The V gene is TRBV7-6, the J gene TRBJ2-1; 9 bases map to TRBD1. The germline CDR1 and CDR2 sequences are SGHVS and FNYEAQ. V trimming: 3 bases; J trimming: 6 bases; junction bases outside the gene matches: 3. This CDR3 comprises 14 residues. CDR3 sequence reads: CASSLPDRGNEQFF. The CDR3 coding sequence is TGTGCCAGCAGCTTGCCGGACAGGGGCAATGAGCAGTTCTTC.

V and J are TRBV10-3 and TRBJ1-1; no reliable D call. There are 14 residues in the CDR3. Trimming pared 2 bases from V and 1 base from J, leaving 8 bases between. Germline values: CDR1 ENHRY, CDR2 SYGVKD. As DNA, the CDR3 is TGTGCCATCAGTGAGGATGACGGGAACACTGAAGCTTTCTTT. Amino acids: CAISEDDGNTEAFF.

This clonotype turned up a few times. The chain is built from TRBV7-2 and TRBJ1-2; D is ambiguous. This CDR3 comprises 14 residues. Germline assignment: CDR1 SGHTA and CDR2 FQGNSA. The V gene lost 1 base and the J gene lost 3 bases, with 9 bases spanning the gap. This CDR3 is CASSLGREDYGYTF. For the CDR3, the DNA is TGTGCCAGCAGCTTAGGTCGGGAGGACTATGGCTACACCTTC.